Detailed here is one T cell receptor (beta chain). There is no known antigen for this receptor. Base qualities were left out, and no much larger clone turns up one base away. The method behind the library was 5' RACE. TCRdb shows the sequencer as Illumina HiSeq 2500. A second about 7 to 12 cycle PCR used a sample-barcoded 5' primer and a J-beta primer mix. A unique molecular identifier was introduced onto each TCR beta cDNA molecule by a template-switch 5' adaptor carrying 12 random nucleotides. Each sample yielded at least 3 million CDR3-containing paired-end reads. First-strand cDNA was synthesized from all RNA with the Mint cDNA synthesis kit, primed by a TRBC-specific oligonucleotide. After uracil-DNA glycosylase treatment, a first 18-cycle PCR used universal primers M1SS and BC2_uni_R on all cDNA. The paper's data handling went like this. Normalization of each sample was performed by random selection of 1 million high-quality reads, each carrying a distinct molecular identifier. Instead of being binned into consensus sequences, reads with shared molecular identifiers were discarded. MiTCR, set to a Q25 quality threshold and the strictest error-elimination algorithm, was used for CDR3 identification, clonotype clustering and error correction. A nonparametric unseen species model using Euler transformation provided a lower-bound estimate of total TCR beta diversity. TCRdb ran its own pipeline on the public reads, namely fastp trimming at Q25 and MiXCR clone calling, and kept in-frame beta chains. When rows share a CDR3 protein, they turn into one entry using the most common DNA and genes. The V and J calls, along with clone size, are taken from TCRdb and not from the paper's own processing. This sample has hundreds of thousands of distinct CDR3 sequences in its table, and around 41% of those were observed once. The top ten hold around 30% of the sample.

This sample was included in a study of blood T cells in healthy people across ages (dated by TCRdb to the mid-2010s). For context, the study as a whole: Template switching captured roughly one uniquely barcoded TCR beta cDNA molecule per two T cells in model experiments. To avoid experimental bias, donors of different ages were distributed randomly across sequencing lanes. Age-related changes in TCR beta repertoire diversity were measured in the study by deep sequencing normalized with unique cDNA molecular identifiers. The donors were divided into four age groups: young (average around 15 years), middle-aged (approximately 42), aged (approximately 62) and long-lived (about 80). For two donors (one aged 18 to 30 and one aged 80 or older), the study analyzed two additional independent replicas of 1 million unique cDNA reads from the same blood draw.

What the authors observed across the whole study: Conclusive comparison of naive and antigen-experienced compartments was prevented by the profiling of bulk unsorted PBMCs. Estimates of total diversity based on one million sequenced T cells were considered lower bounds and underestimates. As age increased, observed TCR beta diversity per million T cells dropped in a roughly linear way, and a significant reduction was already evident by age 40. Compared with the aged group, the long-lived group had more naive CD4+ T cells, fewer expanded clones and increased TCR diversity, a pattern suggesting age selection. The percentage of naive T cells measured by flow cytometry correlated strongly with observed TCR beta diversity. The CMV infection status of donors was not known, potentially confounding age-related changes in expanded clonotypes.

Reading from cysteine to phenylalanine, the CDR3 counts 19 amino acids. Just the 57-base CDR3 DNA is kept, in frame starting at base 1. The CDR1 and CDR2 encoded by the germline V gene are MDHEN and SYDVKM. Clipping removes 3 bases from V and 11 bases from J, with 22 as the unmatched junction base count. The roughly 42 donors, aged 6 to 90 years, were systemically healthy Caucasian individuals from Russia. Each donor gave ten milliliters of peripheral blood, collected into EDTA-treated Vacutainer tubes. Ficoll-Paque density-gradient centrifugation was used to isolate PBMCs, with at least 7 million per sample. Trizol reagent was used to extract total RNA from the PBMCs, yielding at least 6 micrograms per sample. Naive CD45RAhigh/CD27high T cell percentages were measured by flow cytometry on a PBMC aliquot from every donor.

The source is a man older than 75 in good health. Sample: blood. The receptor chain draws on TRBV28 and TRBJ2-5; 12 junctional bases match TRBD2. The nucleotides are TGTGCCAGCAGTTTTATGCGACTAGCGGGAGATGTCACCTACAATGAGCAGTACTTC. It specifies CASSFMRLAGDVTYNEQYF.